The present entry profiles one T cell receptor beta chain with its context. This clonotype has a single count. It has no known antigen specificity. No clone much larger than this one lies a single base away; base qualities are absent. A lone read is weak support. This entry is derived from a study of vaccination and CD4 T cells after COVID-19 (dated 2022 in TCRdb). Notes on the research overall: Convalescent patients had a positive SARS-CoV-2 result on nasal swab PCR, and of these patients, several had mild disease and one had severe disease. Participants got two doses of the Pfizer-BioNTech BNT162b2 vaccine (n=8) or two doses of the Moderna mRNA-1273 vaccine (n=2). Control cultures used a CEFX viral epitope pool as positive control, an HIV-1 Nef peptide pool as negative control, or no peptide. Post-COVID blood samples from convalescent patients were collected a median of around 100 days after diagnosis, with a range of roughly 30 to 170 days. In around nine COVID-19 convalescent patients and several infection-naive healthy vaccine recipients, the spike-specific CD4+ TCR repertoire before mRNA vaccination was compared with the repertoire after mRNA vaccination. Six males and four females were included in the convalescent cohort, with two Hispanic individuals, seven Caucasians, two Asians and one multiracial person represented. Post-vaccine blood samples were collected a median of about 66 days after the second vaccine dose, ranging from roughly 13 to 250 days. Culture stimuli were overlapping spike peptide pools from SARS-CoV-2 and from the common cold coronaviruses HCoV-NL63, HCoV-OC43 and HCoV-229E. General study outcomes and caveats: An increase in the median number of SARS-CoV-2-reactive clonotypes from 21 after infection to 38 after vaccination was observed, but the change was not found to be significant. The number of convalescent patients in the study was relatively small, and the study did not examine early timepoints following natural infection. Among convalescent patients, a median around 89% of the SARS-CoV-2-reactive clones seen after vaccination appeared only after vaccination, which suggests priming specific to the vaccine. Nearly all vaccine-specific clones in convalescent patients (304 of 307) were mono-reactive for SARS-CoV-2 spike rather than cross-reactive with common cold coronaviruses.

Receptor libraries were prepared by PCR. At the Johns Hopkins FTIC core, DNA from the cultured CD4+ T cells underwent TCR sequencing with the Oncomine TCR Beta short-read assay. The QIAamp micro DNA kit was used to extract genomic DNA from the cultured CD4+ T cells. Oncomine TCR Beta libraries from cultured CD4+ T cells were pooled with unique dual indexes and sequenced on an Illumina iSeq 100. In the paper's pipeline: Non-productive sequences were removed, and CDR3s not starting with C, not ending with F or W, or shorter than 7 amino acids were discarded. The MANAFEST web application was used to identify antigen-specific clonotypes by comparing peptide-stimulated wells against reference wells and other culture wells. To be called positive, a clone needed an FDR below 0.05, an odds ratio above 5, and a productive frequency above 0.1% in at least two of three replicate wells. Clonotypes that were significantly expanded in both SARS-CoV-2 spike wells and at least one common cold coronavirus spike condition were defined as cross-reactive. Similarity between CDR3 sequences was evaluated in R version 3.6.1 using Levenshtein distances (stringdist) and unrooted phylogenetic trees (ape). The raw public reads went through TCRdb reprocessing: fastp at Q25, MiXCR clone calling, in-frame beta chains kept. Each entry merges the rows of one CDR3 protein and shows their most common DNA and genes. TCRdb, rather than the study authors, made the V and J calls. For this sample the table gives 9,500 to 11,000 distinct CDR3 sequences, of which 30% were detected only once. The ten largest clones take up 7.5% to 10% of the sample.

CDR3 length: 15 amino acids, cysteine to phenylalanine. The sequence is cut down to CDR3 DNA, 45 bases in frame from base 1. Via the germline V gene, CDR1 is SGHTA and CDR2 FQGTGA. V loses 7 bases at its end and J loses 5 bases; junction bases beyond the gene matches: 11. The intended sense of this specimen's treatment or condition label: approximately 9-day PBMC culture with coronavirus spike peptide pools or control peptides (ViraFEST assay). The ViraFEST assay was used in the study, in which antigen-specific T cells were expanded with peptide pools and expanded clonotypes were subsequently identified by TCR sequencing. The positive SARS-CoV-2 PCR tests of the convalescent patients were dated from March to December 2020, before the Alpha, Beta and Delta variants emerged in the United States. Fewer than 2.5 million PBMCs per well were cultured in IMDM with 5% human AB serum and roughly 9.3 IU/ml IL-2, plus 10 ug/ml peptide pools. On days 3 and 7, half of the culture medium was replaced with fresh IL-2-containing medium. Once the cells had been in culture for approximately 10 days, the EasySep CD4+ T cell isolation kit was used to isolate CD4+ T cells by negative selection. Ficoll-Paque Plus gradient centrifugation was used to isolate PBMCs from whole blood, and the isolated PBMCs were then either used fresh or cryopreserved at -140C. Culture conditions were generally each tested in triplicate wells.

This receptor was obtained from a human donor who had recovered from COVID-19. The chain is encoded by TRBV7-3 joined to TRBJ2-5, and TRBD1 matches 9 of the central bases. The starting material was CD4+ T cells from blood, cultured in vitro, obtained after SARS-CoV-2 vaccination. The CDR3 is CASTSGTGNFETQYF. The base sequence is TGTGCCAGCACCTCCGGGACAGGGAATTTCGAGACCCAGTACTTC.